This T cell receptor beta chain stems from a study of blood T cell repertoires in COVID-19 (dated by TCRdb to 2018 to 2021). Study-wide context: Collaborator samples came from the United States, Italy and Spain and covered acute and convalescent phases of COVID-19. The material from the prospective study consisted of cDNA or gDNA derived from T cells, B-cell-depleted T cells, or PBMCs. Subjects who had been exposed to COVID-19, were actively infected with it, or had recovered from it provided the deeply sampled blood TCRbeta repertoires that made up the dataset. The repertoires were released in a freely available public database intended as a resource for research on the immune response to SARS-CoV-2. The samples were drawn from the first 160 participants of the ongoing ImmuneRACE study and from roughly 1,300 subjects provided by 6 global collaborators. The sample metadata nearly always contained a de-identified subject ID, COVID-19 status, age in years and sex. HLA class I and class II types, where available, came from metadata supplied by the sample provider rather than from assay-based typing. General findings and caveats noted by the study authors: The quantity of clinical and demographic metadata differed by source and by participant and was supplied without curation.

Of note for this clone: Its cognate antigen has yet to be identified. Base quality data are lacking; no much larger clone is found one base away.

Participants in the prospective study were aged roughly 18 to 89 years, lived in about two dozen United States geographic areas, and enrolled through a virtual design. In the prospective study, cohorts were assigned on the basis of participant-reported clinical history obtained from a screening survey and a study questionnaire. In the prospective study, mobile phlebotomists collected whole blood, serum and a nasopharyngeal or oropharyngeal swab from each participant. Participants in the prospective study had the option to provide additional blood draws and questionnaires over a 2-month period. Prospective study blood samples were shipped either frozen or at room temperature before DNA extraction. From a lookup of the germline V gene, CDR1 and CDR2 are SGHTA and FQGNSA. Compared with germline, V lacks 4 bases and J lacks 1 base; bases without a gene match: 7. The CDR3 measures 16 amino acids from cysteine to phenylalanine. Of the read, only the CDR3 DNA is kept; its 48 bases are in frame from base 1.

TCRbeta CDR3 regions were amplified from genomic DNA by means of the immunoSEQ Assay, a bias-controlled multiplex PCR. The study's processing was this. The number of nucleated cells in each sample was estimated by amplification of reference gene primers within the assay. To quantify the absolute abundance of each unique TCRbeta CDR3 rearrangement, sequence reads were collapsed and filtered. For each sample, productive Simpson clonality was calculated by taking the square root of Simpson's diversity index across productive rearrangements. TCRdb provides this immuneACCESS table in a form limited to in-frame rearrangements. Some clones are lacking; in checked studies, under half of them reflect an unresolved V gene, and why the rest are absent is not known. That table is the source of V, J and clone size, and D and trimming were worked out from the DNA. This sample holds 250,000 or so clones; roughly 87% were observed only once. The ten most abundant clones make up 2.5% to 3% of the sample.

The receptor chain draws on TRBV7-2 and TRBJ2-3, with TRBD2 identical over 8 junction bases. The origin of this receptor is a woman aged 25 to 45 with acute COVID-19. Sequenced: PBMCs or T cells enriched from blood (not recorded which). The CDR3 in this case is CASSSGSGGRTDTQYF. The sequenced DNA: TGTGCCAGCAGCTCAGGCTCGGGGGGGCGCACAGATACGCAGTATTTT.